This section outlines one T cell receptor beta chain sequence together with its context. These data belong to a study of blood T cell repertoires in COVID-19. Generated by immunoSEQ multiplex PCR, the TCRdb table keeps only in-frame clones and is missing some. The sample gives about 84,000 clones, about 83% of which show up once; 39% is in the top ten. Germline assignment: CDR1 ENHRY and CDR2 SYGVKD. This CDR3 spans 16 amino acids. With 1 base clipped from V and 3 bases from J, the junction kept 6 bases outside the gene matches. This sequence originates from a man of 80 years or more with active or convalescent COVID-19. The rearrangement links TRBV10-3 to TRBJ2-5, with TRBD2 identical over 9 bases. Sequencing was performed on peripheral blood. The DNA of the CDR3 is TGTGCCATCAGTGAGTTCCTAGCGGGGAGTAAAGAGACCCAGTACTTC. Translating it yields CAISEFLAGSKETQYF.